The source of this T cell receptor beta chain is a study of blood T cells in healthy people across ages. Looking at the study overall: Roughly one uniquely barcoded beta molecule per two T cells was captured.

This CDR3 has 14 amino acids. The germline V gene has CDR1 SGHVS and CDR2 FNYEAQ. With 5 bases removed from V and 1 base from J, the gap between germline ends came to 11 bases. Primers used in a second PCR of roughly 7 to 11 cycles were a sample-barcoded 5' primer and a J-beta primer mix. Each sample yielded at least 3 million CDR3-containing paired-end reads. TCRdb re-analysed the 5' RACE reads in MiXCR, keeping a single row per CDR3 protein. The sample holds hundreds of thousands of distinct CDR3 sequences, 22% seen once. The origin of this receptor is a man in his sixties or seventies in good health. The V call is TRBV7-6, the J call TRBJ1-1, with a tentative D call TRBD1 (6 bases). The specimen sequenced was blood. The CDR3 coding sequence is TGTGCCAGCAGCAGCCTACAGGGGAACACTGAAGCTTTCTTT. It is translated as CASSSLQGNTEAFF.